A selection of T cell receptor beta chains follows, all from one sample in a study of shared clonotypes between healthy human individuals. Produced via immunoSEQ multiplex PCR; TCRdb's table is partial and in-frame only. Seen here are roughly 1,800,000 clones, approximately 94% observed once, and the top ten hold more than 0.9%. The sequenced sample was naive CD8+ T cells sorted from blood. These receptors came from a man younger than 35 in good health. CDR3s include the opening cysteine and the closing phenylalanine or tryptophan. The D gene is left open where the match is weak. Size is omitted from some rows. Given values are once, few, many or a class for expanded clones.

>.|TRBJ1-2|TRBV7-9|.
CASSGTGYLGYGYTF
TGTGCCAGCAGCGGTACCGGGTACCTTGGCTATGGCTACACCTTC
>.|TRBJ1-2|TRBV6-4|.
CASSDFPGADSNYGYTF
TGTGCCAGCAGTGACTTTCCTGGGGCAGACTCTAACTATGGCTACACCTTC
>.|TRBJ1-5|TRBV5-8|.
CASSFPDRQYSNQPQHF
TGTGCCAGCAGCTTTCCAGACAGACAATATAGCAATCAGCCCCAGCATTTT
>.|TRBJ2-2|TRBV4-3|once
CASSQGLGIGELFF
TGCGCCAGCAGCCAAGGACTAGGGATCGGGGAGCTGTTTTTT
>TRBD2|TRBJ2-5|TRBV6-1|.
CATGGGPQETQYF
TGTGCCACGGGAGGGGGGCCACAAGAGACCCAGTACTTC
>TRBD2|TRBJ2-1|TRBV5-6|.
CASSLGLAGNNEQFF
TGTGCCAGCAGTCTGGGACTAGCGGGCAACAATGAGCAGTTCTTC
>.|TRBJ2-7|TRBV7-9|.
CASSPGQSYEQYF
TGTGCCAGCAGCCCCGGACAGTCCTACGAGCAGTACTTC
>.|TRBJ2-2|TRBV7-9|.
CASSFPGPSAGELFF
TGTGCCAGCAGCTTTCCGGGACCTTCGGCCGGGGAGCTGTTTTTT
>.|TRBJ2-5|TRBV5-1|.
CASSSREIYPNLQETQYF
TGCGCCAGCAGCTCCCGGGAGATTTACCCCAATCTCCAAGAGACCCAGTACTTC
>TRBD1|TRBJ1-5|TRBV19|.
CASSPHTGQGSWAQPQHF
TGTGCCAGTAGTCCGCATACGGGACAGGGAAGTTGGGCTCAGCCCCAGCATTTT
>.|TRBJ1-1|TRBV6-1|.
CASSEVSWDTEAFF
TGTGCCAGCAGTGAAGTTTCGTGGGACACTGAAGCTTTCTTT
>.|TRBJ1-1|TRBV6-1|.
CASSVGGENTEAFF
TGTGCCAGCAGTGTCGGCGGAGAGAACACTGAAGCTTTCTTT
>.|TRBJ2-7|TRBV4-2|.
CASSQESLTYEQYF
TGTGCCAGCAGCCAAGAGAGCTTAACCTACGAGCAGTACTTC
>.|TRBJ2-1|TRBV6-5|.
CASSGATEQFF
TGTGCCAGCTCCGGAGCGACTGAGCAGTTCTTC
>.|TRBJ2-1|TRBV7-8|.
CASSLRDGSNEQFF
TGTGCCAGCAGCTTAAGGGACGGTAGCAATGAGCAGTTCTTC
>.|TRBJ1-1|TRBV2|.
CASGGTEAFF
TGTGCCAGCGGGGGCACTGAAGCTTTCTTT
>.|TRBJ2-7|TRBV4-1|.
CASSQGARYEQYF
TGCGCCAGCAGCCAAGGTGCCCGCTACGAGCAGTACTTC
>.|TRBJ1-6|TRBV6-6|few
CATDQLGETTLHF
TGTGCCACCGATCAATTGGGGGAGACAACCCTCCACTTT
>TRBD1|TRBJ2-5|TRBV11-2|.
CASSFLGTGEETQYF
TGTGCCAGCAGCTTCCTGGGGACAGGGGAAGAGACCCAGTACTTC
>.|TRBJ1-1|TRBV29-1|.
CSVLQATEAFF
TGCAGCGTTTTACAGGCCACTGAAGCTTTCTTT
>.|TRBJ2-7|TRBV10-3|.
CAISELDSSYEQYF
TGTGCCATCAGTGAGTTAGACAGTTCCTACGAGCAGTACTTC
>.|TRBJ2-4|TRBV4-3|.
CASSQGVSWRGENIQYF
TGCGCCAGCAGCCAAGGGGTTTCTTGGCGTGGGGAAAACATTCAGTACTTC
>.|TRBJ2-7|TRBV4-1|.
CASSPLGVGYEQYF
TGCGCCAGCAGCCCTTTGGGGGTAGGGTACGAGCAGTACTTC